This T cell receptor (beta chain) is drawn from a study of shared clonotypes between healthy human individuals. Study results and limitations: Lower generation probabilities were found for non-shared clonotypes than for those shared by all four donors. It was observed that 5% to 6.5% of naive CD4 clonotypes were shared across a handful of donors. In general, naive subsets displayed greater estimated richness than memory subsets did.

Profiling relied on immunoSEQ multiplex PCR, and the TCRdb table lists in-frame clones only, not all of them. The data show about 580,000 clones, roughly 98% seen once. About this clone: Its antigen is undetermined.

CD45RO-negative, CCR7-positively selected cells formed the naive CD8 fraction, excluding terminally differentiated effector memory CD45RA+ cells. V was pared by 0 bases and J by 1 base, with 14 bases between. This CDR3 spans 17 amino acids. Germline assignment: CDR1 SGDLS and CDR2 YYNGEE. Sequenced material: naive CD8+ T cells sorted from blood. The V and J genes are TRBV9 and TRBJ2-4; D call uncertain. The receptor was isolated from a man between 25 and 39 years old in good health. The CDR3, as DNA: TGTGCCAGCAGCGTAGTTGACTCCCCCGGGGCCAAAAACATTCAGTACTTC. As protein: CASSVVDSPGAKNIQYF.